A selection of T cell receptor beta chains follows, all from one sample in a study of blood T cell repertoires in COVID-19. The table came from immunoSEQ multiplex PCR; TCRdb's copy has only in-frame clones and leaves some out. The sample carries more than 95,000 clones, 65% to 80% recorded once. The sample consisted of peripheral blood. Receptors originate from a man in his sixties or seventies with acute or convalescent COVID-19. The CDR3 runs from the conserved cysteine through the conserved F or W. A D gene is named only where the DNA matches it firmly. Clone size is shown for a subset of rows, as once, few, many or a class of expanded clone.

V: TRBV11-2; size: -; D: -; length: 14; J: TRBJ1-1; DNA: TGTGCCAGCAGCTTAGAGGGGCAAAACACTGAAGCTTTCTTT; CDR3: CASSLEGQNTEAFF
V: TRBV5-1; size: -; D: -; length: 14; J: TRBJ2-7; DNA: TGCGCCAGCAGCTTGGCCGGGGTGGGTAGCGAGCAGTACTTC; CDR3: CASSLAGVGSEQYF
V: TRBV18; size: -; D: TRBD1; length: 15; J: TRBJ2-7; DNA: TGTGCCAGCTCACCTTCCCGGGACAGCTCCTACGAGCAGTACTTC; CDR3: CASSPSRDSSYEQYF
V: TRBV7-2; size: -; D: -; length: 15; J: TRBJ1-6; DNA: TGTGCCAGCAGCTTTCGTGTGTCCTATAATTCACCCCTCCACTTT; CDR3: CASSFRVSYNSPLHF
V: TRBV24-1; size: -; D: TRBD1; length: 15; J: TRBJ2-7; DNA: TGTGCCACCAGCGACTCCCAGGGGGTGCCTTTCGAGCAGTACTTC; CDR3: CATSDSQGVPFEQYF
V: TRBV7-2; size: -; D: TRBD1; length: 14; J: TRBJ1-1; DNA: TGTGCCAGCAGCTTAGCCGACAGGGGCACTGAAGCTTTCTTT; CDR3: CASSLADRGTEAFF
V: TRBV7-3; size: -; D: -; length: 15; J: TRBJ2-1; DNA: TGTGCCAGCAGCTTAAATACTAACTCCTACAATGAGCAGTTCTTC; CDR3: CASSLNTNSYNEQFF
V: TRBV18; size: -; D: -; length: 16; J: TRBJ1-3; DNA: TGTGCCAGCTCACCACCGTCCGGGATCGGCGGAAACACCATATATTTT; CDR3: CASSPPSGIGGNTIYF
V: TRBV19; size: -; D: TRBD1; length: 14; J: TRBJ2-7; DNA: TGTGCCAGTAGTACGACAGGGACGTCGTACGAGCAGTACTTC; CDR3: CASSTTGTSYEQYF
V: TRBV5-8; size: few; D: -; length: 13; J: TRBJ2-5; DNA: TGTGCCAGCAGCTTGCAAAATCAAGAGACCCAGTACTTC; CDR3: CASSLQNQETQYF
V: TRBV21-1; size: -; D: -; length: 14; J: TRBJ1-5; DNA: TGTGCCAGCAGCAAAGTAATGGGTCAGGAATCCCAGCATTTT; CDR3: CASSKVMGQESQHF
V: TRBV5-1; size: -; D: -; length: 11; J: TRBJ2-3; DNA: TGCGCCAGCAGTCTCGAGGATACGCAGTATTTT; CDR3: CASSLEDTQYF
V: TRBV5-1; size: -; D: TRBD1; length: 15; J: TRBJ1-3; DNA: TGCGCCAGCAGCGGGGACAGGCTTGCTGGAAACACCATATATTTT; CDR3: CASSGDRLAGNTIYF
V: TRBV7-2; size: few; D: TRBD1; length: 15; J: TRBJ1-2; DNA: TGTGCCAGCAGCTGGAACACCCAGGGGGTGGATGGCTACACCTTC; CDR3: CASSWNTQGVDGYTF
V: TRBV7-2; size: -; D: -; length: 12; J: TRBJ2-3; DNA: TGTGCCAGCAGCCGGACTCCTGATACGCAGTATTTT; CDR3: CASSRTPDTQYF
V: TRBV28; size: -; D: -; length: 16; J: TRBJ1-6; DNA: TGTGCCAGCAGTTTAGGTCAGATAAAGATTGATTCACCCCTCCACTTT; CDR3: CASSLGQIKIDSPLHF
V: TRBV29-1; size: -; D: TRBD2; length: 12; J: TRBJ2-7; DNA: TGCAGCGCCGGGGGGGGAATAAGAAAGCAGTACTTC; CDR3: CSAGGGIRKQYF
V: TRBV28; size: -; D: TRBD1; length: 16; J: TRBJ1-2; DNA: TGTGCCAGCAGTTTTGTCGGGGACAGGGGTTACTATGGCTACACCTTC; CDR3: CASSFVGDRGYYGYTF
V: TRBV6-6; size: -; D: TRBD1; length: 15; J: TRBJ2-7; DNA: TGTGCCAGCAGTTGGAACGGGACAGGGACCTACGAGCAGTACTTC; CDR3: CASSWNGTGTYEQYF
V: TRBV6-2/TRBV6-3; size: -; D: TRBD1; length: 17; J: TRBJ1-1; DNA: TGTGCCAGCAGTCGCCCGGGACAGTCCGGATTGAACACTGAAGCTTTCTTT; CDR3: CASSRPGQSGLNTEAFF
V: TRBV6-5; size: -; D: -; length: 16; J: TRBJ1-2; DNA: TGTGCCAGCAGTTACAGTCCGGGCCTCAGGAGGGGTGGCTACACCTTC; CDR3: CASSYSPGLRRGGYTF
V: TRBV6-5; size: once; D: -; length: 11; J: TRBJ1-1; DNA: TGTGCCAGCAGTTACCGAGGGGAAGCTTTCTTT; CDR3: CASSYRGEAFF
V: TRBV6-2/TRBV6-3; size: -; D: -; length: 12; J: TRBJ1-2; DNA: TGTGCCAGCAGTGGGGGCGCCTATGGCTACACCTTC; CDR3: CASSGGAYGYTF
V: TRBV11-3; size: -; D: -; length: 13; J: TRBJ2-1; DNA: TGTGCCAGCAGCTTATCAGATTACAATGAGCAGTTCTTC; CDR3: CASSLSDYNEQFF
V: TRBV2; size: -; D: -; length: 14; J: TRBJ1-5; DNA: TGTGCCAGCAGTGACAGGGCTAGGAATCAGCCCCAGCATTTT; CDR3: CASSDRARNQPQHF
V: TRBV14; size: few; D: -; length: 16; J: TRBJ2-7; DNA: TGTGCCAGCAGCCAAGAAGGATGGGGGCACTCCTACGAGCAGTACTTC; CDR3: CASSQEGWGHSYEQYF
V: TRBV30; size: few; D: TRBD1; length: 14; J: TRBJ1-4; DNA: TGTGCCTGGAGTCTAGGGACAGGGGGCGCCGAACTGTTTTTT; CDR3: CAWSLGTGGAELFF
V: TRBV30; size: -; D: -; length: 13; J: TRBJ1-5; DNA: TGTGCCTGGAGTTCCCCACTTTCGGACTGGGGGCATTTT; CDR3: CAWSSPLSDWGHF
V: TRBV24-1; size: -; D: -; length: 14; J: TRBJ2-2; DNA: TGTGCCACCAGTGATTCGGTGACGGGCGGGGAGCTGTTTTTT; CDR3: CATSDSVTGGELFF
V: TRBV15; size: -; D: -; length: 14; J: TRBJ1-4; DNA: TGTGCCACCAGTCGGGGGGGGGATGGGGAAAAACTGTTTTTT; CDR3: CATSRGGDGEKLFF
V: TRBV5-1; size: -; D: TRBD1; length: 14; J: TRBJ2-5; DNA: TGCGCCAGCAGTACGGGACAGGGAGGAGAGACCCAGTACTTC; CDR3: CASSTGQGGETQYF
V: TRBV30; size: -; D: TRBD2; length: 15; J: TRBJ2-7; DNA: TGTGCCTGGAGTAAAACTAGCGGGAGGGCCGGGGAGCAGTACTTC; CDR3: CAWSKTSGRAGEQYF
V: TRBV18; size: -; D: TRBD1; length: 15; J: TRBJ2-7; DNA: TGTGCCAGCTCACGTTCAGGGGGCAGCTCCTACGAGCAGTACTTC; CDR3: CASSRSGGSSYEQYF
V: TRBV19; size: -; D: -; length: 13; J: TRBJ1-2; DNA: TGTGCCAGTAGTGCGACAGGCGACTATGGCTACACCTTC; CDR3: CASSATGDYGYTF
V: TRBV3-1/TRBV3-2; size: many; D: -; length: 14; J: TRBJ1-1; DNA: TGTGCCAGCAGCCAAAGGGGGGGAAGCACTGAAGCTTTCTTT; CDR3: CASSQRGGSTEAFF
V: TRBV7-2; size: -; D: -; length: 13; J: TRBJ2-7; DNA: TGTGCCAGCCGCAGGGGACTAACCTACGAGCAGTACTTC; CDR3: CASRRGLTYEQYF
V: TRBV7-6; size: -; D: TRBD2; length: 16; J: TRBJ2-3; DNA: TGTGCCAGCAGCGCCGCGCCCGGTCGGGGGGTAGATACGCAGTATTTT; CDR3: CASSAAPGRGVDTQYF
V: TRBV10-3; size: once; D: TRBD1; length: 13; J: TRBJ1-1; DNA: TGTGCCATCAGATCGGGACAGTTCGGGGAAGCTTTCTTT; CDR3: CAIRSGQFGEAFF
V: TRBV7-3; size: -; D: -; length: 12; J: TRBJ2-3; DNA: TGTGCCAGCAGTCGAGACACAGATACGCAGTATTTT; CDR3: CASSRDTDTQYF
V: TRBV7-9; size: -; D: TRBD1; length: 15; J: TRBJ2-1; DNA: TGTGCCAGCAGCTTAGGGGACAGGGGCTACAATGAGCAGTTCTTC; CDR3: CASSLGDRGYNEQFF
V: TRBV13; size: -; D: TRBD1; length: 15; J: TRBJ2-3; DNA: TGTGCCAGCAGCCCGGGACAGGGGGCCACAGATACGCAGTATTTT; CDR3: CASSPGQGATDTQYF
V: TRBV29-1; size: -; D: TRBD1; length: 13; J: TRBJ1-4; DNA: TGCAGCGTGGGACAGGGGCCTAGTGAAAAACTGTTTTTT; CDR3: CSVGQGPSEKLFF
V: TRBV4-2; size: -; D: TRBD1; length: 16; J: TRBJ2-2; DNA: TGTGCCAGCAGCCAAGGGGACAGGGGGCGCACCGGGGAGCTGTTTTTT; CDR3: CASSQGDRGRTGELFF
V: TRBV6-6; size: -; D: TRBD1; length: 14; J: TRBJ1-2; DNA: TGTGCCAGCAGTTACCCGACAGGGGATTATGGCTACACCTTC; CDR3: CASSYPTGDYGYTF
V: TRBV7-2; size: -; D: -; length: 15; J: TRBJ1-1; DNA: TGTGCCAGCAGCTTAGCGTCCAGGAAAAGCACTGAAGCTTTCTTT; CDR3: CASSLASRKSTEAFF
V: TRBV27; size: once; D: -; length: 14; J: TRBJ1-1; DNA: TGTGCCAGCAGTCCCCGCCGGGGGAACACTGAAGCTTTCTTT; CDR3: CASSPRRGNTEAFF
V: TRBV24-1; size: -; D: TRBD1; length: 16; J: TRBJ2-5; DNA: TGTGCCACCAGTGACCCTAGGGACAGGGGAGGCGAGACCCAGTACTTC; CDR3: CATSDPRDRGGETQYF
V: TRBV27; size: -; D: TRBD1; length: 14; J: TRBJ2-3; DNA: TGTGCCAGCACTCGGGACAGGTCCTCGTATACGCAGTATTTT; CDR3: CASTRDRSSYTQYF
V: TRBV7-9; size: few; D: TRBD2; length: 14; J: TRBJ2-7; DNA: TGTGCCAGCAGCTTGCCTAGCGGAGCCTACGAGCAGTACTTC; CDR3: CASSLPSGAYEQYF
V: TRBV28; size: once; D: TRBD1; length: 13; J: TRBJ2-7; DNA: TGTGCCAGTGCCAGGGACAGGGGGTACGAGCAGTACTTC; CDR3: CASARDRGYEQYF
V: TRBV5-5; size: few; D: TRBD1; length: 15; J: TRBJ2-1; DNA: TGTGCCAGCAGCTGGGGACAGGGTTCCTACAATGAGCAGTTCTTC; CDR3: CASSWGQGSYNEQFF